This T cell receptor (beta chain) stems from a study of CD8+CD57+ T cells in acquired aplastic anemia (dated by TCRdb to 2016 to 2019). Regarding the research as a whole: DNA extracted from sorted CD4+ and CD8+ cells had a mean of about 3.3 ug, with a range of roughly 0.2 to 30 ug. A CD8+CD57+ expansion meant a frequency higher than the mean frequency seen in healthy subjects. What the work shows at the level of the full study, not this receptor alone: Although under 35 CD8+ CDR3 sequences were shared by patients and controls, these sequences appeared highly expressed in patients and within the immunodominant clones of patients. No significant difference in CD8+ Simpson's diversity was found between patients and healthy controls (P=0.060).

CDR1 and CDR2, per the germline V gene, are SGDLS and YYNGEE. From the cysteine through the phenylalanine, the CDR3 covers 17 amino acids. Of all the DNA, just the CDR3 is kept, 51 bases in frame from base 1. V is cut by 4 bases and J by 3 bases, and the space between the germline ends is 23 bases. Points on this clonotype: The clone's antigen remains unknown. No quality values exist for individual bases; no much larger clone is one base distant.

Expansion of CD8+CD57+ cells had been shown by flow cytometry in the patients chosen for sequencing. Every patient had a diagnosis of severe acquired aplastic anemia based on International Study of Aplastic Anemia and Agranulocytosis and Camitta criteria. At the time blood was sampled, none of the patients had received any therapy. TCR repertoires of sorted CD4+ and CD8+ blood T cells from severe aplastic anemia patients and healthy subjects were deep-sequenced in the study. Patients were enrolled under clinicaltrials.gov protocols 00001620, 01623167, 00001397, 00071045, 00081523 and 00961064 in the USA. Ficoll-Paque density gradient centrifugation was used to isolate peripheral blood mononuclear cells. CD4+ and CD8+ T cells were sorted by FACS or magnetic beads before DNA extraction. TCR beta VDJ combination and CDR3 sequence profiling used genomic DNA as the template. An Illumina HiSeq 2000 was the platform used for TCR repertoire sequencing. From the authors' description of their analysis: Repertoire assessment relied on Simpson's diversity index, CDR3 size and DJ length profiles, and TRBV/TRBJ rearrangement plots. Whichever DNA sequence was most abundant in the deep sequencing data was defined as the immunodominant clone. CDR3 amino acid sequences were checked for sharing between subjects and were compared against published repertoires and the VDJdb database. The raw public data were reprocessed by TCRdb itself: fastp quality trimming at Q25, MiXCR clonotype calling, in-frame beta chains only. Records with the same CDR3 protein are collapsed into one entry carrying the most frequent genes and DNA. These V and J calls derive from TCRdb rather than the authors' analysis. In all, the sample holds 160,000 or so distinct CDR3 sequences, and 47% of those were seen once. Clones ranked in the top ten supply more than 0.85% of the sample.

The sample was sorted CD4+, CD8+, or CD8+CD57+ T cells (not recorded which) from PBMCs. The chain was built from TRBV9 and TRBJ2-7; the D gene could be TRBD1 or TRBD2, each one agreeing over 6 bases. The sequence derives from a human donor with aplastic anemia. This receptor carries the CDR3 CASSSARGGLGRYEQYF. The sequenced DNA is TGTGCCAGCAGCTCCGCGCGTGGGGGGCTGGGGCGCTACGAGCAGTACTTC.